Reported below is one T cell receptor (beta chain). Its antigen remains unidentified. The length of the CDR3 is 13 residues. Germline loops: CDR1 SSHAT, CDR2 FNYEAQ (reference sequence). Trimming took off 3 bases at V and 8 bases at J, with 10 bases between the two ends. This sample was taken from a study of shared clonotypes between healthy human individuals. General study points: Sorted-subset sequencing, rarefaction showed, was incomplete despite large depth.

As handled by the study authors: Junction-only immunoSEQ sequences carried no quality scores, so filtering differed. Here immunoSEQ multiplex PCR was the method, and the copy in TCRdb shows in-frame clones only, minus some. V, J and clone size were drawn from that table, and D and trimming were deduced from the DNA. This table holds approximately 1.1 million clones, around 78% found once. The V call is TRBV7-7, the J call TRBJ1-4; D is perhaps TRBD1 (5 bases). The TCR was taken from a man younger than 35 in good health. Some clones in this sample may be carry-over from other donors' samples. The sequenced sample consisted of memory CD4+ T cells from PBMCs. The subset denotes: CD45RA-negative fraction. This CDR3 is CASSFDRGEKLFF. CDR3 nucleotide sequence: TGTGCCAGCAGCTTCGACCGGGGGGAAAAACTGTTTTTT. The full variable domain, its missing parts supplied by reference TRBV7-7 and TRBJ1-4, is GAGVSQSPRYKVTKRGQDVTLRCDPISSHATLYWYQQALGQGPEFLTYFNYEAQPDKSGLPSDRFSAERPEGSISTLTIQRTEQRDSAMYRCASSFDRGEKLFFGSGTQLSVL.